The present TCR beta chain was sequenced within a study of T cell responses to AZD1222 COVID-19 vaccine. General study findings and limits: The span of vaccine-associated CD4 TCRs extended across spike, with dominance at 160-218 and 743-854.

The V gene lost 4 bases and the J gene lost 0 bases, with 15 bases spanning the gap. The CDR3 length is 16 residues. Germline V gene lookup returns CDR1 SGHRS and CDR2 YFSETQ. Regarding this clone: Its specificity is unknown.

Sequenced by immunoSEQ multiplex PCR; TCRdb stores in-frame clones only, minus some. The sample records around 120,000 clones, more than 85% being singletons. The sample consisted of peripheral blood, taken on day 0 of AZD1222 vaccination. The TCR originated in an adult in good health. This chain uses TRBV5-1 with TRBJ2-3; the D gene is possibly TRBD2 (6 bases). This CDR3 reads CASSHTLATSTDTQYF. The CDR3 DNA reads as TGCGCCAGCAGCCACACACTAGCAACAAGCACAGATACGCAGTATTTT. The full variable domain, rest sourced from reference TRBV5-1 and TRBJ2-3, is KAGVTQTPRYLIKTRGQQVTLSCSPISGHRSVSWYQQTPGQGLQFLFEYFSETQRNKGNFPGRFSGRQFSNSRSEMNVSTLELGDSALYLCASSHTLATSTDTQYFGPGTRLTVL.